The 20 T cell receptor beta chains presented below share a single source sample, sequenced in a study of CD8+ T cells in alopecia areata. Treatment given: oral pan-JAK inhibitor, 5-10 mg twice daily. Investigators isolated RNA and reverse transcribed it into cDNA to act as the sequencing template. TCRdb's copy holds only in-frame clones and misses some; the assay was immunoSEQ multiplex PCR. Of roughly 250,000 clones detected, 60% appear once; the ten largest clones hold 0.93%. The material sequenced was CD4+ T cells sorted from blood, taken at week 52, from a patient treated with tofacitinib. The receptors shown here come from a human donor with alopecia areata.

The chain joins TRBV6-5 to TRBJ2-7, with TRBD1 as a possible D gene (5 bases). This CDR3 comprises 15 residues. Germline V gene sequence: CDR1 MNHEY, CDR2 SVGAGI. The V and J ends lost 4 bases and 2 bases respectively, with 15 bases between them. CDR3 DNA: TGTGCCAGCAGTTTATCTCACGGACAAGCCTACGAGCAGTACTTC. This codes for CASSLSHGQAYEQYF.

The rearrangement links TRBV29-1 to TRBJ1-2; unclear D gene. This CDR3 contains 13 residues. Germline V gene data show CDR1 as SQVTM and CDR2 as ANQGSEA. V lost 4 bases and J 2 bases, leaving 11 bases between the germline ends. CDR3 sequence reads: CSVATAINYGYTF. The CDR3 bases are TGCAGCGTTGCTACGGCGATAAACTATGGCTACACCTTC.

This rearrangement joins TRBV30 to TRBJ1-5, with D hard to call. The V end was cut by 0 bases, the J end by 7 bases, with 7 bases between. CDR1 and CDR2 from the germline V gene are GTSNPN and SVGIG (reference sequence). The CDR3 covers 12 residues. The CDR3 reads CAWSVLEQPQHF. The CDR3 coding sequence is TGTGCCTGGAGTGTACTGGAACAGCCCCAGCATTTT.

The chain couples TRBV30 to TRBJ2-6; TRBD1 aligns across 7 bases. V gave up 2 bases and J gave up 1 base; unmatched junction bases: 14. The V gene's germline CDR1 is GTSNPN and CDR2 SVGIG (reference sequence). The CDR3 is 19 amino acids. In DNA, the CDR3 is TGTGCCTGGAGTCATAGGGACAGCTATTCATCTTCTGGGGCCAACGTCCTGACTTTC. It yields the protein CAWSHRDSYSSSGANVLTF. Based on the CDR3 plus reference TRBV30 and TRBJ2-6, the full variable domain is SQTIHQWPATLVQPVGSPLSLECTVEGTSNPNLYWYRQAAGRGLQLLFYSVGIGQISSEVPQNLSASRPQDRQFILSSKKLLLSDSGFYLCAWSHRDSYSSSGANVLTFGAGSRLTVL.

The CDR3 loop is CASSQDLLETQYF. Written as DNA, the CDR3 is TGTGCCAGCAGCCAAGATCTGTTGGAGACCCAGTACTTC. This chain connects TRBV4-2 to TRBJ2-5, with D unresolved. The V gene lost 0 bases and the J gene lost 5 bases, with 7 bases spanning the gap. CDR3 length equals 13 residues. Germline loops: CDR1 LGHNA, CDR2 YNFKEQ.

The DNA of the CDR3 is TGTGCCAGCTCACCAAGGCAGGGAGACCCTGGGGCCAACGTCCTGACTTTC. Encoded protein: CASSPRQGDPGANVLTF. The gene calls are TRBV18 and TRBJ2-6; D is possibly TRBD1 or TRBD2 (5 bases each). The germline V gene has CDR1 KGHSH and CDR2 LQKENI. Trimming stripped 2 bases from V and 2 bases from J, with 13 bases between. CDR3 length equals 17 residues.

Notes on this clone: Other DNA sequences in the sample encode the same CDR3. V is TRBV15 and J is TRBJ2-5, with D perhaps matching TRBD2 (5 bases). Trimming left V 0 bases short and J 2 bases short, with 7 bases between. The CDR3 sequence is 14 residues long. CDR1 and CDR2 from the germline V gene are LNHNV and YYDKDF (reference sequence). CDR3 DNA: TGTGCCACCAGCAGAGATCGGGGACAAGAGACCCAGTACTTC. Translation: CATSRDRGQETQYF.

The chain is built from TRBV25-1 and TRBJ1-1; a possible D gene is TRBD1 (5 bases). Trimming took 2 bases from V and 5 from J, leaving 9 bases between them. This CDR3 contains 13 residues. CDR1 and CDR2 from the germline V gene are MGHDK and SYGVNS. The CDR3 reads CASSEGGVTEAFF. CDR3 DNA: TGTGCCAGCAGTGAAGGGGGTGTGACTGAAGCTTTCTTT.

The chain employs TRBV10-3 and TRBJ1-6; TRBD1 might be the D (5 bases). Germline values: CDR1 ENHRY, CDR2 SYGVKD. There are 13 residues in the CDR3. The germline V and J ends were trimmed by 8 bases and 8 bases, with 13 bases remaining between them. Here the CDR3 DNA reads TGTGCCATCCGCGGGGGAAGGGATTCACCCCTCCACTTT. This encodes CAIRGGRDSPLHF.

This chain links TRBV2 with TRBJ2-5, with D hard to call. This CDR3 comprises 13 residues. Between the trimmed V and J ends, which lost 5 bases and 7 bases, there was a span of 14 bases. Germline CDR1 reads SNHLY; CDR2 reads FYNNEI. In DNA form, the CDR3 reads TGTGCCAGCAGTCCCCGGACCGGCGGGACCCAGTACTTC. Residues: CASSPRTGGTQYF.

J is TRBJ2-5 and V is TRBV11-2; TRBD2 agrees at 9 bases. The CDR3 covers 16 residues. Trimming took 3 bases from V and 4 from J; bases not matched to a gene: 9. Per germline, CDR1 SGHAT and CDR2 FQNNGV. The CDR3 DNA reads TGTGCCAGCAGCTTTAGCGGGGGATGGAAGGGAGAGACCCAGTACTTC. Translated, it gives CASSFSGGWKGETQYF.

The genes are TRBV11-2 and TRBJ2-1, with a weak D call TRBD2 (7 bases). Germline CDR1 and CDR2: SGHAT and FQNNGV. The V end was cut by 3 bases, the J end by 4 bases, with 10 bases between. This CDR3 contains 14 residues. DNA of the CDR3: TGTGCCAGCAGCTTCGGGGGGACATACAATGAGCAGTTCTTC. Protein sequence: CASSFGGTYNEQFF.

The chain has TRBV30 and TRBJ1-2; 10 bases are shared with TRBD1. The V and J ends lost 4 bases and 7 bases, in that order; junction bases with no gene match: 6. This CDR3 contains 13 residues. Germline assignment: CDR1 GTSNPN and CDR2 SVGIG (reference sequence). CDR3 bases: TGTGCCTGGAAGGGACAGGGGCTTCGTGGCTACACCTTC. It encodes CAWKGQGLRGYTF. The variable domain in full, completed from reference TRBV30 and TRBJ1-2, reads SQTIHQWPATLVQPVGSPLSLECTVEGTSNPNLYWYRQAAGRGLQLLFYSVGIGQISSEVPQNLSASRPQDRQFILSSKKLLLSDSGFYLCAWKGQGLRGYTFGSGTRLTVV.

The V call is TRBV9, the J call TRBJ1-2, with D hard to call. This CDR3 is built from 13 residues. Germline V gene sequence: CDR1 SGDLS, CDR2 YYNGEE. Deletions cut 0 bases from V and 2 bases from J, with 5 bases between. CDR3 DNA: TGTGCCAGCAGCGTAGCAGTAAACTATGGCTACACCTTC. This encodes CASSVAVNYGYTF.

The chain couples TRBV11-2 to TRBJ2-3; D is ambiguous. Germline V CDR1 and CDR2: SGHAT, FQNNGV. The CDR3 is 16 amino acids. The V end was cut by 1 base, the J end by 2 bases, with 13 bases between. The CDR3 spells CASSLARLILTDTQYF. CDR3 nucleotide sequence: TGTGCCAGCAGCTTAGCCCGACTGATACTCACAGATACGCAGTATTTT.

This clone was picked up a small number of times. CDR3 coding DNA: TGTGCCAGCAGCTTAAGGGGCCAAGAGACCCAGTACTTC. Amino acids: CASSLRGQETQYF. The V and J genes are TRBV7-2 and TRBJ2-5; D might be TRBD1 (5 bases). Per germline, CDR1 SGHTA and CDR2 FQGNSA. The CDR3 covers 13 residues. Between the trimmed V and J ends, which lost 2 bases and 1 base, there was a span of 5 bases.

This chain links TRBV5-4 with TRBJ2-5; TRBD1 aligns across 7 bases. CDR3 size: 14 residues. The germline CDR1 and CDR2 sequences are SGHNT and YYREEE (reference sequence). V was pared by 5 bases and J by 3 bases, with 7 bases of the junction left unmatched. The CDR3 loop reads CASSRGQAEETQYF. The CDR3 coding sequence is TGTGCCAGCAGTCGAGGACAGGCCGAAGAGACCCAGTACTTC.

The rearrangement uses TRBV9 and TRBJ1-6; D is possibly TRBD1 (5 bases). The CDR3 is 14 amino acids. From germline, CDR1 is SGDLS and CDR2 YYNGEE. The V gene lost 0 bases and the J gene lost 10 bases, with 11 bases spanning the gap. The DNA of the CDR3 is TGTGCCAGCAGCGTAGACTTGGGGGGGTCACCCCTCCACTTT. Protein product: CASSVDLGGSPLHF. The variable domain in full, completed from reference TRBV9 and TRBJ1-6, reads DSGVTQTPKHLITATGQRVTLRCSPRSGDLSVYWYQQSLDQGLQFLIQYYNGEERAKGNILERFSAQQFPDLHSELNLSSLELGDSALYFCASSVDLGGSPLHFGNGTRLTVT.

This sequence joins TRBV6-6 and TRBJ2-5; the match to TRBD2 covers 8 bases. The germline V gene encodes CDR1 MNHNY and CDR2 SVGAGI (reference sequence). J gave up 5 bases and V 8 bases, and 13 bases lay outside the gene matches. This CDR3 is built from 15 residues. CDR3 protein: CASEPHTGGPETQYF. The CDR3 bases are TGTGCCAGCGAACCCCATACGGGGGGGCCGGAGACCCAGTACTTC.

This rearrangement joins TRBV5-6 to TRBJ1-2; D not certain. The germline V gene has CDR1 SGHDT and CDR2 YYEEEE. Trimming left V 2 bases short and J 7 bases short, with 15 bases between. This CDR3 contains 14 residues. CDR3 sequence reads: CASSLVALTPGYTF. CDR3 coding DNA: TGTGCCAGCAGCTTAGTGGCCCTAACCCCTGGCTACACCTTC.